This note documents a single T cell receptor beta chain sequence. What it recognizes is unknown. The data belong to a study of OX40 agonist ivuxolimab in advanced cancers. Study at large: Intravenous ivuxolimab was administered to patients every 2 weeks at 0.01 to 10 mg/kg. Study results and caveats: Average numbers of expanded clones were greater in CD8+ T cells than in CD4+. Partial responders dosed at 0.1-3.0 mg/kg displayed clonal expansion ranking among the lowest.

TCRdb's copy holds only in-frame clones and misses some; the assay was immunoSEQ multiplex PCR. There are around 110,000 clones in the sample; around 95% occur only once, and over 0.15% lies in the top ten. With 7 bases removed from V and 6 bases from J, the gap between germline ends came to 13 bases. This CDR3 region has 14 residues. The V gene's germline CDR1 is MDHEN and CDR2 SYDVKM. Sampling times: baseline, cycle 4 day 1, cycle 7 day 1. The chain employs TRBV28 and TRBJ1-6; D uncertain. The sample in question was CD4+ or CD8+ T cells sorted from blood, obtained in a trial of the OX40 agonist ivuxolimab. This clonotype was obtained from an adult with an advanced solid tumor such as melanoma, head and neck, liver or kidney cancer. The CDR3 region is CASIRDPGNSPLHF. CDR3 nucleotides: TGTGCCAGCATCCGAGACCCTGGTAATTCACCCCTCCACTTT. Combining the CDR3 with reference TRBV28 and TRBJ1-6 gives the whole variable domain DVKVTQSSRYLVKRTGEKVFLECVQDMDHENMFWYRQDPGLGLRLIYFSYDVKMKEKGDIPEGYSVSREKKERFSLILESASTNQTSMYLCASIRDPGNSPLHFGNGTRLTVT.